The present T cell receptor (beta chain) was sequenced within a study of blood T cell repertoires in COVID-19. At the level of the study: The study drew acute and convalescent COVID-19 samples from the United States, Italy and Spain. Sources were T cells, B-cell-depleted T cells, or PBMCs; the material itself was cDNA or gDNA.

Original processing notes: Counts of nucleated cells, estimated from reference gene primer amplification, were obtained. Profiled with immunoSEQ multiplex PCR; TCRdb holds only in-frame clones, not every one. V, J and clone size are taken as reported in that table, and D and trimming were inferred from the DNA itself. The profile shows approximately 75,000 clones, roughly 85% of them singletons. This CDR3 is built from 16 residues. From germline, CDR1 is LNHDA and CDR2 SQIVND (reference sequence). J gave up 2 bases and V 5 bases, and 9 bases lay outside the gene matches. The rearrangement links TRBV19 to TRBJ2-7, with TRBD1 identical over 10 bases. This TCR was recovered from a man older than 75 with acute or convalescent COVID-19. Input material: peripheral blood. Here the CDR3 DNA reads TGTGCCAGTAGTGACGCCCCCGGGACAGGGGCCTACGAGCAGTACTTC. It is translated as CASSDAPGTGAYEQYF.